This T cell receptor beta chain was profiled in a study of T cell repertoires in cytomegalovirus infection. MiXCR, applied by TCRdb to the reads, yields one record per CDR3 protein. The sample yields about 920,000 distinct CDR3 sequences, 31% seen once. This clonotype has just a few counts. The target antigen is unknown. Here the sequenced sample was cultured CD8+ T cells from PBMCs, taken from culture after CMV antigen stimulation. This clonotype was obtained from a human donor in good health (CMV status not recorded). Some clones in this sample may be carry-over from other donors' samples.

In DNA, the CDR3 is TGTGCCAGCAGTCCTCCCTTAGCGGGGGGGGACTACAATGAGCAGTTCTTC. As protein: CASSPPLAGGDYNEQFF. The rearrangement joins TRBV12-3 or TRBV12-4 to TRBJ2-1; the match to TRBD2 covers 11 bases. After removal of 5 bases from V and 3 bases from J, the junction contained 9 bases not matched to a gene. The CDR3 totals 17 residues.